This passage covers 7 T cell receptor beta chains from one sample sequenced in a study of T cell responses to AZD1222 COVID-19 vaccine. TCRdb's copy holds only in-frame clones and misses some; the assay was immunoSEQ multiplex PCR. The sample carries 90,000 to 110,000 clones, around nine tenths recorded once. The sequences come from peripheral blood, collected on day 0 of AZD1222 vaccination. The source of these receptors is an adult in good health.

The chain employs TRBV15 and TRBJ2-5; D is unclear. This CDR3 contains 13 residues. The V and J ends lost 4 bases and 5 bases respectively, with 11 bases between them. The germline V gene encodes CDR1 LNHNV and CDR2 YYDKDF (reference sequence). CDR3 sequence reads: CATSIELGETQYF. The CDR3 region has the DNA TGTGCCACCAGCATCGAGTTGGGCGAGACCCAGTACTTC.

The gene calls are TRBV6-4 and TRBJ2-1; possible D gene TRBD2, 6 bases. Trimming removed 9 bases from V and 8 bases from J, with 23 bases in between. This CDR3 region has 15 residues. Germline lookup yields CDR1 MRHNA and CDR2 SNTAGT. The CDR3: CASSRVGTRSDEQFF. For the CDR3, the DNA is TGTGCCAGTTCTCGCGTCGGGACTCGGAGTGATGAGCAGTTCTTC.

This chain connects TRBV5-6 to TRBJ1-3, with TRBD1 matching over 9 bases. The trim removed 2 bases at V and 0 bases at J, leaving 6 bases unmatched. Germline lookup yields CDR1 SGHDT and CDR2 YYEEEE. This CDR3 is built from 17 residues. CDR3 sequence (DNA): TGTGCCAGCAGCTTTACGGACAGGGGTTTCTCTGGAAACACCATATATTTT. Amino acids: CASSFTDRGFSGNTIYF. The whole variable domain, remainder taken from reference TRBV5-6 and TRBJ1-3, is DAGVTQSPTHLIKTRGQQVTLRCSPKSGHDTVSWYQQALGQGPQFIFQYYEEEERQRGNFPDRFSGHQFPNYSSELNVNALLLGDSALYLCASSFTDRGFSGNTIYFGEGSWLTVV.

The gene calls are TRBV7-2 and TRBJ1-2; D is perhaps TRBD1 (6 bases). The CDR3 length is 16 residues. The germline V and J ends were trimmed by 4 bases and 2 bases, with 17 bases remaining between them. In germline, CDR1 is SGHTA, CDR2 FQGNSA. The CDR3 region is CASSSADKDRNYGYTF. CDR3 in DNA: TGTGCCAGCAGCTCCGCGGATAAGGACAGAAACTATGGCTACACCTTC.

The V and J genes are TRBV19 and TRBJ2-2; 9 bases are a match to TRBD2. V gave up 3 bases and J gave up 4 bases; unmatched junction bases: 15. In germline, CDR1 is LNHDA, CDR2 SQIVND (reference sequence). This CDR3 comprises 19 residues. The CDR3 loop is CASSMDLGAGGRITGELFF. The CDR3 bases are TGTGCCAGTAGTATGGATTTGGGAGCGGGGGGCCGTATCACCGGGGAGCTGTTTTTT.

This clone was seen once. The rearrangement joins TRBV7-9 to TRBJ1-5; the match to TRBD1 covers 10 bases. This CDR3 comprises 19 residues. Germline V CDR1 and CDR2: SEHNR, FQNEAQ (reference sequence). V was pared by 0 bases and J by 0 bases, with 8 bases of the junction left unmatched. The CDR3 protein is CASSLAMTGGVGSNQPQHF. CDR3 DNA: TGTGCCAGCAGCTTAGCGATGACAGGGGGCGTTGGTAGCAATCAGCCCCAGCATTTT.

This chain uses TRBV15 with TRBJ2-3, with D perhaps matching TRBD1 or TRBD2 (7 bases each). CDR1 and CDR2 from the germline V gene are LNHNV and YYDKDF (reference sequence). CDR3 length: 17 residues. V dropped 0 bases and J dropped 4 bases, with 17 bases sitting between them. The CDR3 region is CATSRDPSGGGSDTQYF. The CDR3 DNA reads TGTGCCACCAGCAGAGACCCCTCAGGGGGGGGGTCAGATACGCAGTATTTT.